This T cell receptor (beta chain) stems from a study of T cell repertoires in cytomegalovirus infection. A remark on this clonotype: Its antigen is not identified.

Findings and limits, study-wide: CMV-specific HLA-C-restricted TCR beta clonotypes dominated the ex vivo response.

TCRdb re-derived calls from the reads in MiXCR, one entry per CDR3 protein. The sample yields 150,000 to 200,000 distinct CDR3 sequences, under 30% seen once. The source of this sequence is a human donor in good health (CMV status not recorded). Some clones in this sample may be carry-over from other donors' samples. The sample consisted of PBMCs.

CDR3 bases: TGTGCCAGCAGCACAGGTTTAGGGAACACTGAAGCTTTCTTT. Its translation: CASSTGLGNTEAFF. This sequence joins TRBV5-5 and TRBJ1-1; D may be TRBD1 (5 bases). With 4 bases removed from V and 1 base from J, the gap between germline ends came to 11 bases. The CDR3 is 14 amino acids. Germline V CDR1 and CDR2: SGHKS, YYEKEE (reference sequence).